This entry lists 27 T cell receptor beta chains sequenced from one sample in a study of cytotoxic CD8 clonotypes in ibrutinib-treated CLL. The protocol was immunoSEQ multiplex PCR, while the TCRdb copy is restricted to in-frame clones and leaves out a portion. Altogether about 160,000 clones are present, under 85% being singletons, with the ten largest covering roughly 4.5%. The specimen comprised PBMCs, sampled after 24 months of ibrutinib treatment. The receptors come from a human donor with chronic lymphocytic leukemia.

This clone was found once. The CDR3 sequence: CASSLEVVGRGGNQPQHF. In nucleotides, the CDR3 is TGCGCCAGCAGCTTGGAAGTTGTAGGCCGAGGGGGCAATCAGCCCCAGCATTTT. The genes are TRBV5-1 and TRBJ1-5, with D maybe TRBD1 (5 bases). V dropped 0 bases and J dropped 2 bases, with 18 bases sitting between them. The CDR3 is made up of 18 amino acids. From germline, CDR1 is SGHRS and CDR2 YFSETQ.

The chain is built from TRBV28 and TRBJ2-7; no clear D. CDR1 and CDR2 (germline): MDHEN, SYDVKM. CDR3 length equals 11 residues. V was clipped by 1 base and J by 7 bases, with 5 bases between them. Written as DNA, the CDR3 is TGTGCCAGCAGTTTATTAGGGGAGCAGTACTTC. It is translated as CASSLLGEQYF.

This chain joins TRBV25-1 and TRBJ2-2; D possibly corresponds to TRBD1 (5 bases). The CDR3 extends over 16 amino acids. The germline V gene has CDR1 MGHDK and CDR2 SYGVNS. V gave up 0 bases and J gave up 4 bases, with 12 bases separating them. The CDR3 nucleotides are TGTGCCAGCAGTGAATACTCAGGGATTGGCACCGGGGAGCTGTTTTTT. Translated, it gives CASSEYSGIGTGELFF.

The CDR3 is CASSVGARGGTGELFF. CDR3 in DNA: TGTGCCAGCAGCGTAGGGGCCAGGGGAGGCACCGGGGAGCTGTTTTTT. The chain couples TRBV9 to TRBJ2-2; D assignment may be TRBD1 or TRBD2 (6 bases each). Trimming left V 0 bases short and J 4 bases short, with 13 bases between. Germline CDR1 reads SGDLS; CDR2 reads YYNGEE. The CDR3 extends over 16 amino acids.

The chain recombines TRBV5-1 with TRBJ2-6, with 9 bases lining up with TRBD1. CDR3 length: 21 amino acids. CDR1 and CDR2 (germline): SGHRS, YFSETQ. V gave up 4 bases and J gave up 2 bases; unmatched junction bases: 19. The CDR3 coding sequence is TGCGCCAGCAGCCTAAGCTCCGGGACAGGGAGTAGTGGGCCTGGGGCCAACGTCCTGACTTTC. It encodes CASSLSSGTGSSGPGANVLTF.

This sequence joins TRBV6-5 and TRBJ1-1, with D uncertain. This CDR3 comprises 15 residues. Germline-derived CDR1 and CDR2 are MNHEY and SVGAGI. V lost 0 bases and J lost 1, with 9 bases in between. In DNA, the CDR3 is TGTGCCAGCAGTTACTCGCGCAGGACGAACACTGAAGCTTTCTTT. Translated, it gives CASSYSRRTNTEAFF.

Turning to this clone: The same CDR3 arises from other DNA sequences in this sample as well. The CDR3 bases are TGTGCCAGCGGTACTTTTAGCACAGATACGCAGTATTTT. This sequence encodes CASGTFSTDTQYF. The chain links TRBV2 to TRBJ2-3; D is ambiguous. CDR3 length: 13 amino acids. CDR1 is SNHLY, CDR2 FYNNEI, per germline. The V end lost 8 bases, the J end lost 0 bases, and 9 bases lay between the germline ends. Combining the CDR3 with reference TRBV2 and TRBJ2-3 gives the whole variable domain EPEVTQTPSHQVTQMGQEVILRCVPISNHLYFYWYRQILGQKVEFLVSFYNNEISEKSEIFDDQFSVERPDGSNFTLKIRSTKLEDSAMYFCASGTFSTDTQYFGPGTRLTVL.

The genes are TRBV10-1 and TRBJ1-2; D is undetermined. CDR3 size: 15 residues. The V end lost 0 bases, the J end lost 2 bases, and 10 bases lay between the germline ends. The germline gives CDR1 WNHNN, CDR2 SYGVQD (reference sequence). The CDR3 sequence is CASSESGLPNYGYTF. The CDR3 coding sequence is TGCGCCAGCAGTGAGTCCGGCTTACCCAACTATGGCTACACCTTC.

The chain employs TRBV4-3 and TRBJ1-6; D gene uncertain. Trimming cost V 4 bases and J 5 bases, with 15 bases left between them. CDR3 length: 16 amino acids. Germline CDR1 is LGHNA and CDR2 is YSLEER. CDR3 in DNA: TGCGCCAGCAGCCCTGGGGTGTACTGGGATAATTCACCCCTCCACTTT. It translates to CASSPGVYWDNSPLHF.

The rearrangement links TRBV5-1 to TRBJ2-1, with 10 bases identical to TRBD2. Trimming cost V 4 bases and J 7 bases; bases outside gene matches: 8. The germline gives CDR1 SGHRS, CDR2 YFSETQ. CDR3 length: 15 amino acids. CDR3 nucleotides: TGCGCCAGCAGCCCCTGGACTAGCGGCGAAAATGAGCAGTTCTTC. Its translation: CASSPWTSGENEQFF.

This clone was seen a single time. The V call is TRBV9, the J call TRBJ1-5; TRBD1 matches at 7 bases. The CDR3 runs to 12 residues. Germline assignment: CDR1 SGDLS and CDR2 YYNGEE. Losses at the gene ends were 8 bases for V and 6 bases for J; bases not matched to a gene: 5. CDR3 nucleotide sequence: TGTGCCAGTGGGAGACAGGGTCAGCCCCAGCATTTT. Its translation is CASGRQGQPQHF.

V and J are TRBV18 and TRBJ2-1, with TRBD2 as a possible D gene (5 bases). The V gene's germline CDR1 is KGHSH and CDR2 LQKENI. Trimming pared 6 bases from V and 12 bases from J, leaving 12 bases between. The CDR3 is 11 residues long. The CDR3 loop reads CASSAGGWQFF. CDR3 sequence (DNA): TGTGCCAGCTCCGCTGGAGGTTGGCAGTTCTTC.

The V gene is TRBV7-9, the J gene TRBJ2-1; 8 bases map to TRBD1. Per germline, CDR1 SEHNR and CDR2 FQNEAQ (reference sequence). V was clipped by 7 bases and J by 5 bases; unmatched bases: 7. This CDR3 has 14 residues. The CDR3: CASTPGGRNNEQFF. The CDR3, as DNA: TGTGCCAGCACCCCAGGGGGCCGGAACAATGAGCAGTTCTTC.

V and J are TRBV4-3 and TRBJ2-1; 8 bases agree with TRBD2. The CDR3 is made up of 15 amino acids. CDR1 LGHNA and CDR2 YSLEER come from the germline V gene. The V segment lost 3 bases and the J segment 7 bases; nucleotides outside the gene matches: 8. The CDR3 DNA reads TGCGCCAGCAGCCAGGGACTAGTCAGGGCAAATGAGCAGTTCTTC. As protein: CASSQGLVRANEQFF.

The chain uses TRBV30 and TRBJ2-2; the D is unclear. The V gene's germline CDR1 is GTSNPN and CDR2 SVGIG (reference sequence). CDR3 size: 13 residues. V dropped 0 bases and J dropped 5 bases, with 7 bases sitting between them. CDR3 sequence reads: CAWSVLRTGELFF. CDR3 nucleotide sequence: TGTGCCTGGAGTGTTTTACGGACCGGGGAGCTGTTTTTT.

This chain joins TRBV29-1 and TRBJ1-1, with D hard to call. Per germline, CDR1 SQVTM and CDR2 ANQGSEA. This CDR3 has 10 residues. V was cut by 5 bases and J by 8 bases, with 9 bases left in between. CDR3 in amino acids: CSVSSVEAFF. The CDR3 coding sequence is TGCAGCGTTTCTTCAGTAGAAGCTTTCTTT.

As for this clone: One end of the junction does not line up with germline, which may come from a read error. The chain carries TRBV6-6 and TRBJ1-5; D is unresolved. The CDR3 is 12 amino acids. Per germline, CDR1 MNHNY and CDR2 SVGAGI (reference sequence). This CDR3 is CASSHSQAPQHF. The CDR3 region has the DNA TGTGCCAGCAGTCACTCGCAGGCGCCCCAGCATTTT.

The J gene is TRBJ1-5, the V gene TRBV7-2, with D possibly being TRBD1 (6 bases). Deletions cut 5 bases from V and 2 bases from J, with 13 bases between. The CDR3 is made up of 15 amino acids. Per germline, CDR1 SGHTA and CDR2 FQGNSA. The CDR3 loop is CASSLGQYGNQPQHF. CDR3 nucleotides: TGTGCCAGCAGCCTTGGACAGTATGGCAATCAGCCCCAGCATTTT.

A single count supports this clone. The rearrangement uses TRBV30 and TRBJ1-1; D not certain. Germline assignment: CDR1 GTSNPN and CDR2 SVGIG (reference sequence). Trimming stripped 2 bases from V and 1 base from J, with 8 bases between. The length of the CDR3 is 13 residues. In DNA, the CDR3 is TGTGCCTGGAGTACCCAGGCGAACACTGAAGCTTTCTTT. This codes for CAWSTQANTEAFF.

The chain employs TRBV7-9 and TRBJ1-1; D possibly corresponds to TRBD1 (6 bases). The length of the CDR3 is 14 residues. Germline values: CDR1 SEHNR, CDR2 FQNEAQ (reference sequence). V was cut by 6 bases and J by 0 bases, with 11 bases left in between. CDR3: CASRLGGLNTEAFF. The CDR3 DNA follows: TGTGCCAGCAGGCTAGGGGGGCTGAACACTGAAGCTTTCTTT.

In the case of this clone: This same CDR3 is encoded by further DNA sequences in the sample. This chain connects TRBV6-6 to TRBJ1-2; D is uncertain. Germline CDR1 MNHNY, CDR2 SVGAGI (reference sequence). V shed 2 bases and J shed 0 bases, with 4 bases lying between them. The CDR3 consists of 13 residues. The CDR3 region is CASSYDTNYGYTF. The CDR3 coding sequence is TGTGCCAGCAGTTACGACACTAACTATGGCTACACCTTC.

The V and J genes are TRBV19 and TRBJ1-3, with D uncertain. Trimming pared 2 bases from V and 5 bases from J, leaving 4 bases between. The CDR3 covers 12 residues. Germline V CDR1 and CDR2: LNHDA, SQIVND (reference sequence). The CDR3 reads CASSIMRNTIYF. The CDR3 DNA reads TGTGCCAGTAGTATAATGAGAAACACCATATATTTT.

CDR3 region: CASSFQQEAYEQYF. The CDR3 DNA sequence: TGTGCCAGCAGCTTCCAACAGGAGGCCTACGAGCAGTACTTC. This chain links TRBV27 with TRBJ2-7; D assignment may be TRBD1 or TRBD2 (5 bases each). The CDR3 runs to 14 residues. CDR1 is MNHEY and CDR2 is SMNVEV in the germline V gene (reference sequence). V lost 6 bases, J lost 2 bases, and 14 bases lay in between.

The V and J genes are TRBV11-2 and TRBJ2-7, with TRBD2 matching over 10 bases. This CDR3 is built from 16 residues. CDR1 and CDR2 from the germline V gene are SGHAT and FQNNGV. The V and J ends lost 1 base and 4 bases, in that order; junction bases with no gene match: 7. The CDR3 spells CASSLGPSGSGYEQYF. Written as DNA, the CDR3 is TGTGCCAGCAGCTTAGGACCTAGCGGGAGTGGGTACGAGCAGTACTTC.

The chain combines TRBV30 with TRBJ2-1; 11 bases line up with TRBD2. Losses at the gene ends were 5 bases for V and 6 bases for J; bases not matched to a gene: 9. Germline lookup yields CDR1 GTSNPN and CDR2 SVGIG (reference sequence). The CDR3 consists of 15 residues. Here the CDR3 reads CAWALLAGVVNEQFF. Written as DNA, the CDR3 is TGTGCCTGGGCCTTACTAGCGGGAGTTGTCAATGAGCAGTTCTTC.

This clone appeared once. The chain combines TRBV21-1 with TRBJ1-1. TRBV21-1 is a documented pseudogene. This CDR3 is built from 20 residues. In nucleotides, the CDR3 is TGTGCCAGCAGCAAACGAGTCGATTTCGGAGGGTTGGGATTGGGCACTGAAGCTTTCTTT. Its translation is CASSKRVDFGGLGLGTEAFF.

This clone was seen only a few times. CDR3 sequence: CASSEKGQGEIFINQPQHF. CDR3 nucleotides: TGTGCCAGCAGTGAAAAGGGGCAGGGGGAGATATTCATCAATCAGCCCCAGCATTTT. This sequence joins TRBV2 and TRBJ1-5; TRBD1 agrees at 7 bases. The CDR3 has 19 amino acids. With 2 bases clipped from V and 3 bases from J, the junction kept 16 bases outside the gene matches. CDR1 SNHLY and CDR2 FYNNEI come from the germline V gene.